This is a list of T cell receptor beta chains from one sample in a study of cytomegalovirus exposure and HLA in healthy donors. This table comes from immunoSEQ multiplex PCR, and its TCRdb copy is limited to in-frame clones, with some not included. The table includes 170,000 or so clones, around 80% detected once. Sequencing input: PBMCs. The receptors derive from a woman under 40 in good health and CMV-seropositive. Each CDR3 is given with its conserved first and last residue. The D gene is left open where the match is weak. A clone size is listed for some rows: how often the clone was seen (once, few, many), or a class if it is expanded.

J gene | V gene | clone size | D gene | CDR3 protein | CDR3 DNA
TRBJ2-7 | TRBV27 | - | TRBD1 | CASSGQGASEQYF | TGTGCCAGCAGTGGACAGGGGGCGAGTGAGCAGTACTTC
TRBJ1-3 | TRBV6-6 | - | - | CASSYSSGAAGNTIYF | TGTGCCAGCAGTTACTCGAGTGGGGCTGCTGGAAACACCATATATTTT
TRBJ2-7 | TRBV18 | - | TRBD2 | CASSPNVAGASEQYF | TGTGCCAGCTCTCCGAATGTAGCGGGAGCCTCTGAGCAGTACTTC
TRBJ2-7 | TRBV27 | few | TRBD2 | CASSSAGRTSEQYF | TGTGCCAGCAGTTCAGCCGGGAGGACCTCTGAGCAGTACTTC
TRBJ2-6 | TRBV18 | - | - | CASSSGVTGANVLTF | TGTGCCAGCTCATCCGGGGTAACTGGGGCCAACGTCCTGACTTTC
TRBJ2-7 | TRBV7-2 | - | - | CASSPRGGSYEQYF | TGTGCCAGCAGCCCACGGGGTGGCTCCTACGAGCAGTACTTC
TRBJ2-7 | TRBV19 | - | TRBD1 | CASSYGGQAPYEQYF | TGTGCCAGTAGTTATGGGGGACAGGCCCCCTACGAGCAGTACTTC
TRBJ1-1 | TRBV7-9 | - | TRBD1 | CASSLAEGANTEAFF | TGTGCCAGCAGCTTAGCGGAGGGGGCCAACACTGAAGCTTTCTTT
TRBJ2-2 | TRBV7-2 | - | - | CASHEAPNTGELFF | TGTGCCAGCCACGAGGCTCCTAACACCGGGGAGCTGTTTTTT
TRBJ1-2 | TRBV6-6 | once | TRBD1 | CASSETGQGGYGYTF | TGTGCCAGCAGTGAGACGGGACAGGGAGGCTATGGCTACACCTTC
TRBJ2-3 | TRBV5-4 | - | - | CASSLAPGVAGDTQYF | TGTGCCAGCAGCTTGGCTCCGGGGGTGGCAGGGGATACGCAGTATTTT
TRBJ2-2 | TRBV7-3 | - | - | CASSFYNTGELFF | TGTGCCAGCAGCTTTTATAACACCGGGGAGCTGTTTTTT
TRBJ2-7 | TRBV11-3 | - | - | CASSLDGGLSYEQYF | TGTGCCAGCAGCTTAGACGGGGGGCTCTCCTACGAGCAGTACTTC
TRBJ2-3 | TRBV10-3 | few | - | CAISEGGTSTDTQYF | TGTGCCATCAGTGAGGGCGGGACGAGCACAGATACGCAGTATTTT
TRBJ1-1 | TRBV9 | few | TRBD1 | CASRSMTGEVHTEAFF | TGTGCCAGCAGATCGATGACAGGGGAGGTTCACACTGAAGCTTTCTTT
TRBJ2-1 | TRBV11-2 | - | - | CASSWARRDGDEQFF | TGTGCCAGCAGCTGGGCGCGCAGGGATGGAGATGAGCAGTTCTTC
TRBJ2-2 | TRBV2 | once | TRBD1 | CASSTRTGEMIGELFF | TGTGCCAGCAGCACTAGGACAGGGGAGATGATCGGGGAGCTGTTTTTT
TRBJ1-3 | TRBV19 | once | TRBD1 | CASSSRGSGNTIYF | TGTGCCAGTAGTAGCAGGGGGAGCGGAAACACCATATATTTT
TRBJ2-1 | TRBV2 | once | TRBD2 | CASSRLAGVNEQFF | TGTGCCAGCAGTCGACTAGCGGGAGTGAATGAGCAGTTCTTC
TRBJ2-7 | TRBV11-2 | - | TRBD1 | CASSLGQSYEQYF | TGTGCCAGCAGCTTGGGACAGAGCTACGAGCAGTACTTC
TRBJ2-3 | TRBV20-1 | - | - | CSAKEGGTQYF | TGCAGTGCTAAGGAGGGCGGTACGCAGTATTTT
TRBJ2-1 | TRBV9 | - | - | CASSVSRVDSYNEQFF | TGTGCCAGCAGCGTATCCAGGGTAGATAGCTACAATGAGCAGTTCTTC
TRBJ1-3 | TRBV6-5 | - | - | CASSYSIGGNTIYF | TGTGCCAGCAGTTACTCGATCGGGGGAAACACCATATATTTT
TRBJ2-7 | TRBV2 | - | TRBD1 | CASRPSLRGSSYEQYF | TGTGCCAGCAGGCCCAGCCTCAGGGGGAGCTCCTACGAGCAGTACTTC
TRBJ2-5 | TRBV19 | - | TRBD2 | CASSFRTSGEETQYF | TGTGCCAGTAGTTTCAGGACTAGCGGGGAAGAGACCCAGTACTTC
TRBJ2-1 | TRBV6-5 | - | TRBD1 | CASSQGQGREQFF | TGTGCCAGCAGTCAGGGACAGGGGAGGGAGCAGTTCTTC
TRBJ2-7 | TRBV5-6 | - | - | CASSHRAPEQYF | TGTGCCAGCAGCCACAGGGCCCCCGAGCAGTACTTC
TRBJ2-7 | TRBV5-6 | - | - | CASSLGEYYEQYF | TGTGCCAGCAGCCTTGGGGAGTACTACGAGCAGTACTTC
TRBJ1-1 | TRBV29-1 | - | - | CSVGGLNTEAFF | TGCAGCGTCGGGGGACTCAACACTGAAGCTTTCTTT
TRBJ1-5 | TRBV28 | - | - | CASSPPRGGNQPQHF | TGTGCCAGCAGTCCCCCGCGGGGGGGCAATCAGCCCCAGCATTTT
TRBJ2-5 | TRBV10-1 | - | TRBD2 | CASSDPGTSGQETQYF | TGCGCCAGCAGTGACCCCGGGACTAGCGGTCAAGAGACCCAGTACTTC
TRBJ1-2 | TRBV5-1 | few | TRBD1 | CASSLDPTGGKNYGYTF | TGCGCCAGCAGCTTGGACCCGACAGGGGGCAAGAACTATGGCTACACCTTC
TRBJ2-1 | TRBV7-2 | - | - | CASSLRASRLVYNEQFF | TGTGCCAGCAGCTTACGGGCTAGCCGCCTGGTTTACAATGAGCAGTTCTTC
TRBJ1-4 | TRBV5-6 | - | - | CASSRPDRPLGDEKLFF | TGTGCCAGCAGCCGTCCCGACAGGCCTCTGGGTGATGAAAAACTGTTTTTT
TRBJ2-3 | TRBV6-5 | few | - | CASSQQDRDTQYF | TGTGCCAGCAGTCAGCAGGACAGAGATACGCAGTATTTT
TRBJ2-2 | TRBV6-1 | - | - | CASSEAYRQYTGELFF | TGTGCCAGCAGTGAAGCATACCGACAGTACACCGGGGAGCTGTTTTTT
TRBJ1-5 | TRBV27 | - | - | CASSLKLSNQPQHF | TGTGCCAGCAGTTTAAAGCTTAGCAATCAGCCCCAGCATTTT
TRBJ1-2 | TRBV9 | - | - | CASSVGSSGYTF | TGTGCCAGCAGCGTAGGTAGCTCCGGCTACACCTTC
TRBJ1-1 | TRBV5-1 | - | TRBD1 | CASSRTGGQHTEAFF | TGCGCCAGCAGTCGGACAGGGGGGCAGCACACTGAAGCTTTCTTT
TRBJ2-7 | TRBV11-2 | - | TRBD2 | CASSLSHPGGYEQYF | TGTGCCAGCAGCCTTAGCCATCCGGGGGGCTACGAGCAGTACTTC
TRBJ2-1 | TRBV11-3 | few | TRBD2 | CASSLRTSGGGEQFF | TGTGCCAGCAGCTTAAGGACTAGCGGGGGGGGTGAGCAGTTCTTC
TRBJ2-1 | TRBV19 | - | TRBD2 | CASSISGSFYNEQFF | TGTGCCAGTAGTATTAGCGGGAGTTTTTACAATGAGCAGTTCTTC
TRBJ2-7 | TRBV11-3 | once | TRBD2 | CASSPYLAGHFTSYEQYF | TGTGCCAGCAGCCCGTATCTAGCGGGCCATTTTACCTCCTACGAGCAGTACTTC
TRBJ1-1 | TRBV9 | - | - | CASSVGLFGVGRPNTEAFF | TGTGCCAGCAGCGTAGGACTATTCGGAGTAGGACGGCCGAACACTGAAGCTTTCTTT
TRBJ1-5 | TRBV7-2 | - | TRBD1 | CASSLRTGLNQPQHF | TGTGCCAGCAGCTTACGGACAGGCCTCAATCAGCCCCAGCATTTT
TRBJ1-2 | TRBV30 | few | TRBD1 | CAWTPGGTFPSYTF | TGTGCCTGGACCCCAGGGGGCACCTTCCCCTCGTACACCTTC
TRBJ2-1 | TRBV6-6 | - | TRBD2 | CASSTGTSKGGEQFF | TGTGCCAGCAGTACTGGGACTAGTAAAGGGGGTGAGCAGTTCTTC
TRBJ2-7 | TRBV4-1 | - | TRBD2 | CASSQDSLAGYEQYF | TGCGCCAGCAGCCAAGATTCCCTAGCGGGCTACGAGCAGTACTTC